One sample yielded the 10 T cell receptor beta chains listed below, sequenced in a study of blood T cell repertoires in COVID-19 (dated by TCRdb to about 2020). Preparation of the library involved the immunoSEQ multiplex PCR assay. TCRdb took over this immuneACCESS table, retaining in-frame rearrangements with V and J assigned. Such tables are incomplete; in checked studies, under half of the missing clones stem from an unresolved V gene, and the remainder is unexplained. This sample lists about 270,000 clones; 86% were detected once. Clones ranked in the top ten supply 2.6% of the sample. The specimen was PBMCs or T cells enriched from blood (not recorded which). Receptors were obtained from a woman aged 18-29 years who had recovered from COVID-19.

The chain employs TRBV30 and TRBJ1-1; TRBD1 matches 8 bases. J was trimmed by 10 bases and V by 5 bases; bases with no gene match: 12. The CDR3 is 13 amino acids. Per germline, CDR1 GTSNPN and CDR2 SVGIG (reference sequence). Here the CDR3 DNA reads TGTGCCTGGGGTCCTGACAGGGGAGGGTTAGCTTTCTTT. Amino acid sequence: CAWGPDRGGLAFF.

The chain combines TRBV27 with TRBJ2-7; 10 positions match TRBD1. V was clipped by 2 bases and J by 8 bases; unmatched bases: 9. The CDR3 runs 15 residues. CDR1 and CDR2 (germline): MNHEY, SMNVEV (reference sequence). The DNA of the CDR3 is TGTGCCAGCAGTTTAGCCGGGACAGGGGTGGTCCAGCAGTACTTC. As protein: CASSLAGTGVVQQYF.

The rearrangement joins TRBV10-2 to TRBJ2-2, with 12 bases aligning to TRBD2. This CDR3 is built from 16 residues. The trim removed 9 bases at V and 5 bases at J, leaving 10 bases unmatched. Germline CDR1 is WSHSY and CDR2 is SAAADI. The chain's CDR3 is CASGSTSGRTTGELFF. The CDR3 nucleotides are TGCGCCAGTGGGTCAACTAGCGGGAGGACAACCGGGGAGCTGTTTTTT.

This clone has a single count. V and J are TRBV7-2 and TRBJ1-1; no reliable D call. The CDR3 has 14 residues. The ends were cut back, 2 bases at V and 2 bases at J, with 9 bases in the middle. The germline CDR1 and CDR2 sequences are SGHTA and FQGNSA. The CDR3 DNA reads TGTGCCAGCAGCTTATACGACTACAACACTGAAGCTTTCTTT. It encodes CASSLYDYNTEAFF.

This clone was seen a few times. The rearrangement uses TRBV7-2 and TRBJ1-5; possibly TRBD1 for D (5 bases). This CDR3 contains 13 residues. Trimming pared 5 bases from V and 6 bases from J, leaving 11 bases between. CDR1 and CDR2 (germline): SGHTA, FQGNSA. CDR3: CASSGNRFQPQHF. As DNA, the CDR3 is TGTGCCAGCAGCGGAAACAGGTTTCAGCCCCAGCATTTT.

The chain employs TRBV5-1 and TRBJ1-2, with TRBD1 as a possible D gene (5 bases). V shed 4 bases and J shed 5 bases, with 15 bases lying between them. CDR3 length equals 14 residues. Germline CDR1 and CDR2: SGHRS and YFSETQ. The CDR3 DNA reads TGCGCCAGCAGCCGGGGGGACCGAGAATATGGCTACACCTTC. Its translation: CASSRGDREYGYTF.

The chain carries TRBV4-1 and TRBJ1-6; unclear D gene. Trimming removed 1 base from V and 12 bases from J, with 19 bases in between. CDR1 is MGHRA, CDR2 YSYEKL, per germline. The CDR3 length is 16 residues. The CDR3 here is CASSQVSEPTEEPLHF. The DNA for the CDR3 is TGCGCCAGCAGCCAAGTCTCCGAACCAACGGAGGAACCCCTCCACTTT.

The genes are TRBV14 and TRBJ2-1, with 8 positions matching TRBD1. Germline V gene data show CDR1 as SGHDN and CDR2 as FVKESK. Unmatched junction bases numbered 3, after V lost 4 bases and J lost 1 base. The CDR3 extends over 15 amino acids. CDR3 amino acids: CASSPDRGSYNEQFF. The CDR3 DNA reads TGTGCCAGCAGCCCAGACAGGGGTTCCTACAATGAGCAGTTCTTC.

V usage is TRBV7-2 and J usage is TRBJ2-7, with TRBD1 matching over 10 bases. This CDR3 region has 15 residues. The V and J ends lost 6 bases and 6 bases, in that order; junction bases with no gene match: 11. The germline V gene has CDR1 SGHTA and CDR2 FQGNSA. For the CDR3, the DNA is TGTGCCAGCAGTTTTCAGGAGGGACAGGGGTTCGAGCAGTACTTC. Protein product: CASSFQEGQGFEQYF.

The gene calls are TRBV6-5 and TRBJ2-7; D call uncertain. Trimming removed 8 bases from V and 3 bases from J, with 17 bases in between. The CDR3 contains 14 residues. The germline gives CDR1 MNHEY, CDR2 SVGAGI. CDR3 sequence: CASAIETPYYEQYF. The CDR3 DNA follows: TGTGCCAGCGCCATAGAGACACCCTACTACGAGCAGTACTTC.